The table lists the clone carrying this TCR beta chain with many counts. Its antigen is unidentified. CDR3 size: 11 residues. The V end lost 4 bases, the J end lost 7 bases, and 8 bases lay between the germline ends. The data are from a study of human T cells and chemical hapten exposure. Across the study: Patches that contained 0.01% DPC were applied to the upper back and read at 6 days. Minor pooled library volume differences mainly drove per-sample TCR yield variation.

Notes on the study in general: Significantly more large CDR3 similarity clusters arose among expanded TCRs than among controls.

Via MiXCR, TCRdb re-called the RACE reads, giving one row per CDR3 protein. The table lists around 380,000 distinct CDR3 sequences, about 4.8% of them singletons. The time point here: patch test 1, 2 weeks after DPC sensitization. Specified treatment: therapeutic diphenylcyclopropenone sensitization with weekly scalp DPC. Alopecia patients between 18 and 70 years old and suitable for DPC were used as donors. The receptor comes from a woman aged 45-59 years with alopecia areata. Some clones in this sample may be carry-over from other donors' samples. The chain carries TRBV12-3 or TRBV12-4 and TRBJ2-7, with D unresolved. The sample was whole blood, taken in connection with sensitization to the hapten diphenylcyclopropenone (DPC). CDR3 bases: TGTGCCAGCAGTTCCTTTACGGAGCAGTACTTC. Translated: CASSSFTEQYF.